This TCR beta chain was captured by sequencing in a study of Ad26.COV2.S vaccination and SARS-CoV-2 variants. Only in-frame clones appear in the TCRdb table, and some are missing; sequencing was by immunoSEQ multiplex PCR. This table holds approximately 420,000 clones, 75% to 90% found once. Trimming removed 6 bases at V and 0 bases at J, with 12 bases between. The CDR3 totals 16 residues. From germline, CDR1 is SNHLY and CDR2 FYNNEI. Stated treatment: around 19 received Ad26.COV2.S at low or high dose, single or two shots; about five received placebo; per-sample allocation not given. Sampling occurred on day 63 after the first vaccine or placebo injection.

This sample comprised peripheral blood, obtained in a trial of Ad26.COV2.S vaccine versus placebo. The gene calls are TRBV2 and TRBJ2-6, with TRBD1 as a possible D gene (6 bases). The TCR originated in a person between 18 and 60 years old who received the Ad26.COV2.S COVID-19 vaccine or a placebo. In nucleotides, the CDR3 is TGTGCCAGCAGGGGATTGACAGGCTCTGGGGCCAACGTCCTGACTTTC. Amino acids: CASRGLTGSGANVLTF.